The 16 T cell receptor beta chains below were found in one sample sequenced in a study of T cells in Graves' hyperthyroidism and ophthalmopathy. RNA transcripts were the template for amplifying TCR beta CDR3 regions. RT-PCR in the first round (using the HTBI primer set) targeted the TCR CDR3. MiXCR, run by TCRdb on the multiplex PCR reads, gives a single entry per CDR3 protein. The repertoire consists of about 590,000 distinct CDR3 sequences, with 15% to 19% occurring once and the leading ten covering about 7%. Sequenced: blood. Source of these receptors: a young woman with Graves' hyperthyroidism.

This clonotype was seen at least ten times. This chain connects TRBV6-1 to TRBJ2-7; D is possibly TRBD1 or TRBD2 (6 bases each). With 5 bases removed from V and 0 bases from J, the gap between germline ends came to 14 bases. The CDR3 is 15 residues long. Germline CDR1 MNHNS, CDR2 SASEGT. In nucleotides, the CDR3 is TGTGCCAGCAGTTACCTCGGGGGCACCTCCTACGAGCAGTACTTC. It yields the protein CASSYLGGTSYEQYF.

Comments on this clonotype: A much larger clone differs from this one at a single base, so this may be a read error. This chain connects TRBV27 to TRBJ1-2; 11 nucleotides align to TRBD1. The CDR3 has 14 amino acids. Germline V gene data show CDR1 as MNHEY and CDR2 as SMNVEV (reference sequence). The J segment lost 4 bases and the V segment lost 7 bases, leaving 5 bases of the junction unmatched. Here the CDR3 DNA reads TGTGCCAGCACCCCGGGACAGGGGGTCTATGGCTACACCTTC. It translates to CASTPGQGVYGYTF.

In this sample, this clonotype turned up many times. The chain uses TRBV18 and TRBJ2-3, with 9 bases that match TRBD2. CDR3 length: 17 amino acids. Per germline, CDR1 KGHSH and CDR2 LQKENI. The V segment lost 1 base and the J segment 2 bases; nucleotides outside the gene matches: 7. The CDR3 DNA is TGTGCCAGCTCACCACGGCGAGCGGGAGGATACACAGATACGCAGTATTTT. It translates to CASSPRRAGGYTDTQYF.

V usage is TRBV30 and J usage is TRBJ2-3; 9 nucleotides align to TRBD2. This CDR3 spans 14 amino acids. CDR1 and CDR2 from the germline V gene are GTSNPN and SVGIG (reference sequence). With 0 bases clipped from V and 6 bases from J, the junction kept 4 bases outside the gene matches. The CDR3 coding sequence is TGTGCCTGGAGTGTAGCGGGAGGAGGTGATACGCAGTATTTT. This gives the protein CAWSVAGGGDTQYF.

This clonotype was counted many times. The rearrangement joins TRBV10-3 to TRBJ2-2, with D possibly matching TRBD1 (7 bases). CDR1 is ENHRY and CDR2 is SYGVKD in the germline V gene. Trimming removed 2 bases from V and 4 bases from J, with 17 bases in between. The CDR3 contains 17 residues. The CDR3 bases are TGTGCCATCAGTGAGCCGGAGGGGGCGGGGAGCACCGGGGAGCTGTTTTTT. Amino acid sequence: CAISEPEGAGSTGELFF.

The sample holds many counts of this clonotype. V is TRBV7-9 and J is TRBJ1-6; D not resolved. Germline V gene data show CDR1 as SEHNR and CDR2 as FQNEAQ (reference sequence). V was shortened by 4 bases and J by 5 bases, with 9 bases between the two germline ends. The CDR3 contains 14 residues. The CDR3 coding sequence is TGTGCCAGCAGCTATACCGGAGATAATTCACCCCTCCACTTT. This encodes CASSYTGDNSPLHF.

At least ten counts were recorded for this clonotype. The germline gene is not matched at one end of the junction; a read error may be the cause. V and J are TRBV7-9 and TRBJ2-7, with no clear D. CDR3 length equals 15 residues. CDR1 is SEHNR and CDR2 is FQNEAQ in the germline V gene (reference sequence). For the CDR3, the DNA is TGTGCCAGCAGGTTAGGAGAGACACGACCTGAGGAGCAGTACTTC. Amino acid sequence: CASRLGETRPEEQYF.

The sample holds many counts of this clonotype. CDR3 coding DNA: TGCAGTGCTAGAGACCCGGGACCATCGACCAATGAGCAGTTCTTC. Protein product: CSARDPGPSTNEQFF. V gene TRBV20-1 combines with J gene TRBJ2-1; the D gene could be TRBD1 or TRBD2 (5 bases each). Germline V gives CDR1 DFQATT, CDR2 SNEGSKA (reference sequence). The CDR3 is made up of 15 amino acids. V dropped 0 bases and J dropped 6 bases, with 15 bases sitting between them.

The sample holds many counts of this clonotype. This rearrangement joins TRBV3-1 to TRBJ2-5; no clear D. From germline, CDR1 is LGHDT and CDR2 YNNKEL (reference sequence). The V and J ends lost 6 bases and 2 bases respectively, with 10 bases between them. The CDR3 runs to 13 residues. In DNA form, the CDR3 reads TGTGCCAGCAGGCAGAGCATACAAGAGACCCAGTACTTC. Amino acids: CASRQSIQETQYF.

J is TRBJ1-1 and V is TRBV9; D gene uncertain. Germline lookup yields CDR1 SGDLS and CDR2 YYNGEE. The CDR3 spans 14 residues. V was shortened by 2 bases and J by 1 base, with 9 bases between the two germline ends. The CDR3 loop reads CASSVSSQNTEAFF. The CDR3 DNA sequence: TGTGCCAGCAGCGTCTCTTCCCAGAACACTGAAGCTTTCTTT.

This clonotype appeared many times. The rearrangement uses TRBV2 and TRBJ2-7; maybe TRBD1 (6 bases). The V end was cut by 8 bases, the J end by 2 bases, with 10 bases between. Germline V gives CDR1 SNHLY, CDR2 FYNNEI. The CDR3 runs 12 residues. CDR3 in amino acids: CASDQGTYEQYF. The CDR3, as DNA: TGTGCCAGCGACCAGGGGACCTACGAGCAGTACTTC.

In its sample, this clonotype was seen a few times. V is TRBV3-1 and J is TRBJ2-1, with D perhaps TRBD2 (6 bases). Germline CDR1 is LGHDT and CDR2 is YNNKEL (reference sequence). V was shortened by 5 bases and J by 2 bases, with 13 bases between the two germline ends. This CDR3 is 15 amino acids long. The CDR3 region is CASSSEGLPYNEQFF. The CDR3 DNA is TGTGCCAGCAGCTCAGAGGGACTCCCCTACAATGAGCAGTTCTTC.

The chain recombines TRBV5-1 with TRBJ2-7, with TRBD1 as a possible D gene (5 bases). Trimming left V 0 bases short and J 2 bases short, with 15 bases between. The CDR3 consists of 16 residues. Germline CDR1 is SGHRS and CDR2 is YFSETQ. This chain's CDR3 is CASSLEGSVQAYEQYF. The CDR3 DNA reads as TGCGCCAGCAGCTTGGAGGGGTCGGTCCAGGCCTACGAGCAGTACTTC.

This clonotype was recorded many times. The V call is TRBV20-1, the J call TRBJ2-7; 12 nucleotides line up with TRBD2. V was pared by 3 bases and J by 1 base, with 10 bases of the junction left unmatched. The CDR3 has 17 amino acids. The germline gives CDR1 DFQATT, CDR2 SNEGSKA (reference sequence). DNA of the CDR3: TGCAGTGCTAGTAAGACTAGCGGGAGTATAACTTCCTACGAGCAGTACTTC. Amino acid sequence: CSASKTSGSITSYEQYF.

The chain uses TRBV25-1 and TRBJ2-3, with no clear D. Trimming took off 2 bases at V and 0 bases at J, with 3 bases between the two ends. Germline V gene sequence: CDR1 MGHDK, CDR2 SYGVNS. The CDR3 runs 13 residues. The CDR3 DNA is TGTGCCAGCAGTGAACAAAGCACAGATACGCAGTATTTT. It translates to CASSEQSTDTQYF.

CDR3 amino acids: CASSTTGEETQYF. The DNA for the CDR3 is TGTGCCAGTAGTACGACAGGAGAGGAGACCCAGTACTTC. The V call is TRBV19, the J call TRBJ2-5; TRBD1 might be the D (6 bases). From germline, CDR1 is LNHDA and CDR2 SQIVND (reference sequence). The V and J ends lost 4 bases and 5 bases respectively, with 11 bases between them. This CDR3 spans 13 amino acids. Together with reference TRBV19 and TRBJ2-5, the CDR3 gives the full variable domain: DGGITQSPKYLFRKEGQNVTLSCEQNLNHDAMYWYRQDPGQGLRLIYYSQIVNDFQKGDIAEGYSVSREKKESFPLTVTSAQKNPTAFYLCASSTTGEETQYFGPGTRLLVL.